The 17 T cell receptor beta chains below come from one sample, sequenced in a study of response to subunit inactivated influenza vaccine. From the RT-PCR reads, TCRdb called clonotypes with MiXCR, one entry per CDR3 protein. The table shows hundreds of thousands of distinct CDR3 sequences, with approximately 15% occurring only once. The specimen was PBMCs from blood, collected roughly 12 days after vaccination. All receptors derive from a man aged 45-65 years who received an inactivated influenza vaccine.

This clonotype was observed a few times. The chain employs TRBV9 and TRBJ2-7, with a tentative D call TRBD2 (6 bases). Germline CDR1 is SGDLS and CDR2 is YYNGEE. The CDR3 consists of 15 residues. The ends were cut back, 4 bases at V and 2 bases at J, with 16 bases in the middle. The CDR3 loop is CASSPRGRFAYEQYF. The CDR3 DNA follows: TGTGCCAGCAGCCCGCGGGGTCGTTTCGCCTACGAGCAGTACTTC. Full variable domain (missing parts from reference TRBV9 and TRBJ2-7): DSGVTQTPKHLITATGQRVTLRCSPRSGDLSVYWYQQSLDQGLQFLIQYYNGEERAKGNILERFSAQQFPDLHSELNLSSLELGDSALYFCASSPRGRFAYEQYFGPGTRLTVT.

This clonotype was recorded a few times. The chain links TRBV20-1 to TRBJ1-5; 7 bases agree with TRBD1. CDR3 size: 13 residues. Germline V lookup: CDR1 DFQATT, CDR2 SNEGSKA (reference sequence). Trimming at V came to 6 bases and at J to 7 bases, leaving 9 bases not matched to a gene. The DNA for the CDR3 is TGCAGTGCCCTCCGGGACAGAGGACAGCCCCAGCATTTT. The encoded protein is CSALRDRGQPQHF.

This clonotype was recorded only once. The genes are TRBV18 and TRBJ1-2; D possibly corresponds to TRBD1 (6 bases). Looked up from germline, CDR1 is KGHSH and CDR2 is LQKENI. The CDR3 contains 15 residues. Trimming left V 3 bases short and J 4 bases short, with 15 bases between. This CDR3 reads CASSPPPGTPYGYTF. CDR3 nucleotides: TGTGCCAGCTCACCCCCGCCAGGGACACCCTATGGCTACACCTTC.

This clonotype showed up many times. V is TRBV28 and J is TRBJ1-1; D is ambiguous. The germline CDR1 and CDR2 sequences are MDHEN and SYDVKM. With 6 bases removed from V and 1 base from J, the gap between germline ends came to 9 bases. This CDR3 is 13 amino acids long. The CDR3 is CASRQQPNTEAFF. The CDR3 DNA sequence: TGTGCCAGCAGACAACAGCCGAACACTGAAGCTTTCTTT.

J is TRBJ2-5 and V is TRBV12-3 or TRBV12-4, with TRBD2 matching 7 bases. The V and J ends lost 6 bases and 1 base, in that order; junction bases with no gene match: 11. The CDR3 consists of 16 residues. The CDR3, as DNA: TGTGCCAGCAGCCCGGTAACTAGCGCAATCCAAGAGACCCAGTACTTC. This sequence encodes CASSPVTSAIQETQYF.

The chain employs TRBV12-3 or TRBV12-4 and TRBJ1-4, with D tentatively TRBD1 (5 bases). Trimming shortened V by 6 bases and J by 8 bases, and 13 bases separated the two germline ends. The CDR3 covers 13 residues. CDR3 sequence reads: CASSYGTVEKLFF. CDR3 nucleotide sequence: TGTGCCAGCAGCTACGGGACGGTCGAAAAACTGTTTTTT.

The genes are TRBV4-1 and TRBJ1-2, with a tentative D call TRBD1 (6 bases). Germline V gives CDR1 MGHRA, CDR2 YSYEKL. V gave up 0 bases and J gave up 5 bases, with 13 bases separating them. The CDR3 spans 15 residues. The CDR3 is CASSQEGVGAYGYTF. In DNA form, the CDR3 reads TGCGCCAGCAGCCAAGAGGGGGTGGGGGCATATGGCTACACCTTC.

In its sample, this clonotype was seen a few times. The V gene is TRBV15, the J gene TRBJ1-1; D is undetermined. Deletions cut 0 bases from V and 3 bases from J, with 11 bases between. CDR3 length: 15 residues. Germline assignment: CDR1 LNHNV and CDR2 YYDKDF (reference sequence). CDR3 sequence (DNA): TGTGCCACCAGCAGAGAATCGGCCACCTACACTGAAGCTTTCTTT. It encodes CATSRESATYTEAFF.

This clonotype was counted only a few times. The V and J genes are TRBV5-1 and TRBJ1-1; D might be TRBD1 (5 bases). V lost 1 base and J 6 bases, leaving 16 bases between the germline ends. CDR3 length: 15 residues. CDR1 and CDR2 (germline): SGHRS, YFSETQ. The CDR3 nucleotides read TGCGCCAGCAGCTTGCAGCAGGGCCCGAGGTCTGAAGCTTTCTTT. Translating gives CASSLQQGPRSEAFF.

The chain joins TRBV11-2 to TRBJ2-3; D ambiguous. Per the germline V gene, CDR1 is SGHAT and CDR2 is FQNNGV. The length of the CDR3 is 12 residues. V was shortened by 1 base and J by 6 bases, with 5 bases between the two germline ends. As DNA, the CDR3 is TGTGCCAGCAGCTTAGGATGGGATACGCAGTATTTT. Translation gives CASSLGWDTQYF. Using reference TRBV11-2 and TRBJ2-3 for the parts outside the CDR3, the full variable domain is EAGVAQSPRYKIIEKRQSVAFWCNPISGHATLYWYQQILGQGPKLLIQFQNNGVVDDSQLPKDRFSAERLKGVDSTLKIQPAKLEDSAVYLCASSLGWDTQYFGPGTRLTVL.

V usage is TRBV4-3 and J usage is TRBJ2-2; 8 nucleotides line up with TRBD1. CDR1 and CDR2 (germline): LGHNA, YSLEER. CDR3 size: 16 residues. V was clipped by 1 base and J by 7 bases; unmatched bases: 8. The CDR3: CASSQAGQGASGELFF. The CDR3 DNA is TGCGCCAGCAGCCAAGCAGGCCAGGGGGCGAGCGGGGAGCTGTTTTTT.

Concerning this clonotype: One end of the junction varies from germline; a read error may be responsible. The chain recombines TRBV7-9 with TRBJ2-3; maybe TRBD2 (6 bases). Germline CDR1 SEHNR, CDR2 FQNEAQ (reference sequence). The CDR3 runs to 13 residues. The CDR3 nucleotides are TGTGCCATCAGCCGGGGGAGCACAGATACGCAGTATTTT. Its translation is CAISRGSTDTQYF.

This clonotype has more than one count but fewer than ten. V gene TRBV12-3 or TRBV12-4 combines with J gene TRBJ2-1; unclear D gene. The CDR3 contains 17 residues. V was clipped by 5 bases and J by 10 bases, with 27 bases between them. The CDR3 region has the DNA TGTGCCAGCAGTCCTTACTCGACTCAACCAGCTGTTGGGGAGCAGTTCTTC. Amino acid sequence: CASSPYSTQPAVGEQFF.

This clonotype came up many times. The V gene is TRBV5-1, the J gene TRBJ1-1; TRBD1 matches 11 bases. The CDR3 runs 16 residues. Germline CDR1 SGHRS, CDR2 YFSETQ. The V gene end was trimmed by 2 bases and the J gene end by 6 bases; junction bases not matched to a gene: 9. DNA of the CDR3: TGCGCCAGCAGCTTCGGAAGGACAGGGGGCGATTCTGAAGCTTTCTTT. Residues: CASSFGRTGGDSEAFF.

The gene calls are TRBV14 and TRBJ2-1; a weak D match, TRBD2 (6 bases). Germline values: CDR1 SGHDN, CDR2 FVKESK. V was clipped by 6 bases and J by 0 bases, with 18 bases between them. This CDR3 has 17 residues. CDR3 region: CASRRDWRSSSYNEQFF. CDR3 DNA sequence: TGTGCCAGCAGACGGGACTGGCGTTCGAGCTCCTACAATGAGCAGTTCTTC.

This chain links TRBV5-1 with TRBJ2-7; D not certain. V gave up 4 bases and J gave up 0 bases, with 8 bases separating them. The CDR3 totals 13 residues. CDR1 and CDR2 from the germline V gene are SGHRS and YFSETQ. The CDR3 DNA reads TGCGCCAGCAGCGACGCTGTCTCCTACGAGCAGTACTTC. It yields the protein CASSDAVSYEQYF.

This clonotype turned up a few times. The chain joins TRBV20-1 to TRBJ1-5, with 7 bases aligning to TRBD1. Germline-derived CDR1 and CDR2 are DFQATT and SNEGSKA (reference sequence). This CDR3 is 14 amino acids long. The V and J ends lost 3 bases and 3 bases, in that order; junction bases with no gene match: 5. This chain's CDR3 is CSARTGSINQPQHF. In DNA, the CDR3 is TGCAGTGCTAGGACAGGGTCGATCAATCAGCCCCAGCATTTT.